This entry features one T cell receptor (beta chain) sequence. Its target is not known. In germline, CDR1 is LGHNA, CDR2 YSLEER. The V and J ends lost 2 bases and 6 bases, in that order; junction bases with no gene match: 6. CDR3 size: 16 residues. This sample was included in a study of blood T cells in healthy people across ages. General observations from the study: Naive CD4+ cell counts and diversity both ran higher in long-lived than in aged donors. Unsorted PBMC input precluded a conclusive naive versus antigen-experienced comparison.

PCR was performed a second time for roughly 7 to 12 cycles using a sample-barcoded 5' primer and a J-beta primer mix. A template-switch adaptor containing 12 random nucleotides labeled each cDNA molecule. Each CDR3 protein is one row after TCRdb ran MiXCR on the 5' RACE reads. The sample holds 1.5 million to 2 million distinct CDR3 sequences, 28% seen once. The chain couples TRBV4-3 to TRBJ2-1; 11 nucleotides align to TRBD2. Input material: blood. This sequence originates from a woman in her 30s in good health. CDR3 sequence reads: CASSQLLAGVANEQFF. Written as DNA, the CDR3 is TGCGCCAGCAGCCAACTACTAGCGGGAGTGGCCAATGAGCAGTTCTTC.